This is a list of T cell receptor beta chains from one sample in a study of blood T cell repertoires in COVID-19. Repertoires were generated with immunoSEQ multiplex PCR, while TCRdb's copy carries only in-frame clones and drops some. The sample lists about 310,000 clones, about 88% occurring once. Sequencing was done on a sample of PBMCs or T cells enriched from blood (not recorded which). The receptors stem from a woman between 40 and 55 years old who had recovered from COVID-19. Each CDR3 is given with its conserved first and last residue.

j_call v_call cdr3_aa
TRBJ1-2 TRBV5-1 CASSFVQGYSYGYTF
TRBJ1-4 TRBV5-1 CASSLSTGVEKLFF
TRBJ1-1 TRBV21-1 CASSKEAGGLMNTEAFF
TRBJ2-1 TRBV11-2 CASSLTGVEQFF
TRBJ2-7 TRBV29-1 CSVEAPWGLAESSYEQYF
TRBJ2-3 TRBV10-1 CASTMKGAGVGEDTQYF
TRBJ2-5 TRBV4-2 CASSPRTSGGAVETQYF
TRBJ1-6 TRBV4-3 CASSLITGGNLHF
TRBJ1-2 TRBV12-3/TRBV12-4 CASSFPLGGGYTF
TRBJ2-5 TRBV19 CASSIDLGTANGPQYF
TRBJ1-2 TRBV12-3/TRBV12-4 CASSPQDNYGYTF
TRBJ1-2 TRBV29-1 CSVIAPGVEDTYGYTF
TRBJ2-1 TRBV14 CASSQNLRWRGGPNEQFF
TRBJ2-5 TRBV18 CASSQPGAGAGETQYF
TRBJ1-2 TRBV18 CASSPPGQGADYGYTF
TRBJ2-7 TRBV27 CASRLSGTGSAEQYF
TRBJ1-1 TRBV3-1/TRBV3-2 CASSPGGSGGAFF
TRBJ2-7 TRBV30 CAWTGVSPYEQYF
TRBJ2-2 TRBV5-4 CASSLDSAGTGELFF
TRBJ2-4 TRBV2 CASSVGQGMENIQYF
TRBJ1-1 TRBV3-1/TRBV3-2 CASSGTGLEAFF
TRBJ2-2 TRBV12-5 CASAEGSNTGELFF
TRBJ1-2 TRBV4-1 CASSRRTGDVYGYTF
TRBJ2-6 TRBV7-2 CASSLALSGANVLTF
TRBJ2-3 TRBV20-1 CSASQTSGIVADTQYF
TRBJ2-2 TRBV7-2 CASSSNFPNTGELFF
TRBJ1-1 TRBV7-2 CASIQTGGNTEAFF
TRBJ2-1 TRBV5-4 CASSLDGGLYNEQFF
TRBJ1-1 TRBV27 CASSYKRYTEAFF
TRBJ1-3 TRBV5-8 CASSFQGSGNTIYF
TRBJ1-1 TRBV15 CATSRNFDSVETEAFF
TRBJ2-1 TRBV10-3 CAISESPSGYNEQFF
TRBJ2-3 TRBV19 CASSDWSSSLTDTQYF
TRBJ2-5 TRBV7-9 CASSFSTISGSGETQYF
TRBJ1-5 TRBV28 CASSPQGASNQPQHF
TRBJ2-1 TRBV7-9 CASSSLTSGGSHNEQFF
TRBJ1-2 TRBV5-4 CASSLPGRSTYGYTF
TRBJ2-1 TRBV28 CASSGASFLGRDEQFF
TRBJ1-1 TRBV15 CATSSRGNTEAFF
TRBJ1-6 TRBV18 CASSPSPGVRNGAHF
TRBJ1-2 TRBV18 CASSVGQAANYGYTF
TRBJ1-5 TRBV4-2 CASSQEPGGSFQPQHF
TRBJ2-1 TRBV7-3 CASSPGLAGSSYNEQFF
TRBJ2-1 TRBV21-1 CASSKAGGREPNEQFF
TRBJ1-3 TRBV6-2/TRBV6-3 CASSLGQPSSGNTIYF
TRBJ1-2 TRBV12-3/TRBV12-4 CASSYGQGDGYTF
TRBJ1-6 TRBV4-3 CASSQDVRGSPLHF
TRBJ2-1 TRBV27 CASSLTNGGANEQFF
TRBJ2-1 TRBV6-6 CASSYSYASSNEQFF
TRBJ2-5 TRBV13 CASSPTDSYRQYF
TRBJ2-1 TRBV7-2 CASSPDYQTTEQFF
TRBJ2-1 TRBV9 CASSGSGTLYNEQFF
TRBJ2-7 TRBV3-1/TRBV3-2 CASSQEGSGGREQYF